One and the same sample provided the 15 T cell receptor beta chains below, sequenced in a study of blood T cell repertoires in COVID-19 (dated by TCRdb to the early 2020s). Libraries were built with the immunoSEQ multiplex PCR assay. Imported from immuneACCESS, the table was reduced by TCRdb to in-frame sequences with V and J called. These copies leave out some clones; in studies compared against another copy, an unresolved V gene accounts for under half, and the cause of the remainder is not known. Across this sample there are hundreds of thousands of clones, with around nine tenths seen only once. The ten largest clones take up around 2% of the sample. The sequenced sample consisted of PBMCs or T cells enriched from blood (not recorded which). The receptors here all came from an older woman in a cohort exposed to, infected with or recovered from COVID-19 (not recorded which).

The chain has TRBV19 and TRBJ2-4, with 10 bases identical to TRBD1. V shed 3 bases and J 6 bases; nucleotides not matched to a gene: 11. Per germline, CDR1 LNHDA and CDR2 SQIVND (reference sequence). The CDR3 is 17 residues long. In nucleotides, the CDR3 is TGTGCCAGTAGTATGGCGCCGGGACAGGGGTCTGGAAACATTCAGTACTTC. The encoded protein is CASSMAPGQGSGNIQYF.

The gene calls are TRBV27 and TRBJ2-5; D is uncertain. This CDR3 comprises 13 residues. The germline gives CDR1 MNHEY, CDR2 SMNVEV (reference sequence). V lost 5 bases and J lost 5, with 12 bases in between. The chain's CDR3 is CASSPSVEETQYF. The CDR3 DNA reads TGTGCCAGCAGTCCCTCCGTTGAGGAGACCCAGTACTTC.

The rearrangement links TRBV19 to TRBJ1-5; D perhaps matches TRBD1 (5 bases). CDR3 size: 14 residues. Trimming took 5 bases from V and 7 from J, leaving 15 bases between them. Germline CDR1 LNHDA, CDR2 SQIVND (reference sequence). CDR3 DNA: TGTGCCAGTAGTTTCGTCTCGGGGGAACAGCCCCAGCATTTT. Translating it yields CASSFVSGEQPQHF.

The chain uses TRBV6-1 and TRBJ1-6, with D unclear. The CDR3 length is 16 residues. The V end was cut by 4 bases, the J end by 3 bases, with 13 bases between. Per the germline V gene, CDR1 is MNHNS and CDR2 is SASEGT. CDR3 loop: CASSVVAVSYNSPLHF. Written as DNA, the CDR3 is TGTGCCAGCAGTGTCGTAGCGGTTAGCTATAATTCACCCCTCCACTTT.

This clone was counted a single time. The genes are TRBV2 and TRBJ1-5; D is ambiguous. V was trimmed by 3 bases and J by 4 bases, leaving 7 bases between them. The CDR3 length is 13 residues. Germline V gene lookup returns CDR1 SNHLY and CDR2 FYNNEI. CDR3 sequence reads: CASSDRLNQPQHF. The CDR3 nucleotides are TGTGCCAGCAGTGACAGGCTTAATCAGCCCCAGCATTTT.

For the CDR3, the DNA is TGTGCCAGCAGCCTGATATCCGGGACAGGGCCGGAGGGTGGCTACACCTTC. Protein product: CASSLISGTGPEGGYTF. The rearrangement uses TRBV11-2 and TRBJ1-2; 9 bases are shared with TRBD1. V trimming: 5 bases; J trimming: 7 bases; junction bases outside the gene matches: 17. Per the germline V gene, CDR1 is SGHAT and CDR2 is FQNNGV. The CDR3 covers 17 residues.

J is TRBJ1-5 and V is TRBV7-2, with 7 bases aligning to TRBD1. Germline V gene data show CDR1 as SGHTA and CDR2 as FQGNSA. The ends lost 2 bases at V and 10 bases at J; junction bases unmatched: 11. This CDR3 is built from 15 residues. Here the CDR3 DNA reads TGTGCCAGCAGCTTAAGCCGCGACAGGGTACAACCCCAGCATTTT. Translated: CASSLSRDRVQPQHF. The whole variable domain, filled in from reference TRBV7-2 and TRBJ1-5, reads GAGVSQSPSNKVTEKGKDVELRCDPISGHTALYWYRQSLGQGLEFLIYFQGNSAPDKSGLPSDRFSAERTGGSVSTLTIQRTQQEDSAVYLCASSLSRDRVQPQHFGDGTRLSIL.

Of note for this clone: Additional DNA sequences in this sample encode the identical CDR3. The V call is TRBV7-9, the J call TRBJ1-1; weak D call: TRBD1 (6 bases). The V end was cut by 2 bases, the J end by 3 bases, with 7 bases between. Germline lookup yields CDR1 SEHNR and CDR2 FQNEAQ (reference sequence). There are 13 residues in the CDR3. The CDR3 is CASSLKGDTEAFF. The CDR3 region has the DNA TGTGCCAGCAGCTTAAAGGGGGACACTGAAGCTTTCTTT.

This chain joins TRBV9 and TRBJ2-1; 8 bases fit TRBD1. CDR1 and CDR2 (germline): SGDLS, YYNGEE. This CDR3 is 12 amino acids long. The J segment lost 6 bases and the V segment lost 7 bases, leaving 3 bases of the junction unmatched. The CDR3 DNA follows: TGTGCCAGCGGACAGGGAGGCAATGAGCAGTTCTTC. Protein sequence: CASGQGGNEQFF.

To note about this clone: At the DNA level, this CDR3 is encoded by other sequences in the same sample as well. The gene calls are TRBV5-1 and TRBJ2-7, with TRBD2 as a possible D gene (6 bases). This CDR3 is 15 amino acids long. Germline V gene sequence: CDR1 SGHRS, CDR2 YFSETQ. V lost 0 bases and J lost 4, with 14 bases in between. CDR3 sequence (DNA): TGCGCCAGCAGCTTGGAAGGGGACTCAACATACGAGCAGTACTTC. This translates into CASSLEGDSTYEQYF.

This clone was seen a single time. The V call is TRBV21-1, the J call TRBJ1-5. TRBV21-1 is labeled a pseudogene. This CDR3 has 21 residues. This CDR3 reads CASSKDYGRPGREYSNQPQHF. The DNA for the CDR3 is TGTGCCAGCAGCAAAGATTATGGGCGGCCAGGGAGGGAATATAGCAATCAGCCCCAGCATTTT.

The V call is TRBV18, the J call TRBJ2-5; D call uncertain. Germline V gives CDR1 KGHSH, CDR2 LQKENI. The CDR3 runs 13 residues. V was clipped by 3 bases and J by 4 bases, with 9 bases between them. The CDR3 loop is CASSPGVGETQYF. CDR3 DNA sequence: TGTGCCAGCTCACCCGGAGTGGGAGAGACCCAGTACTTC.

The rearrangement links TRBV27 to TRBJ1-1, with D perhaps TRBD1 (6 bases). Between the trimmed V and J ends, which lost 7 bases and 0 bases, there was a span of 21 bases. Germline V CDR1 and CDR2: MNHEY, SMNVEV (reference sequence). The CDR3 totals 17 residues. The CDR3 protein is CASIPTGGKVLNTEAFF. Here the CDR3 DNA reads TGTGCCAGCATTCCGACAGGCGGCAAGGTATTGAACACTGAAGCTTTCTTT.

The V call is TRBV6-1, the J call TRBJ2-1, with a tentative D call TRBD1 (6 bases). The CDR3 has 12 residues. Germline assignment: CDR1 MNHNS and CDR2 SASEGT. Between the trimmed V and J ends, which lost 0 bases and 15 bases, there was a span of 12 bases. The chain's CDR3 is CASSEARGSAFF. CDR3 sequence (DNA): TGTGCCAGCAGTGAAGCGAGGGGGAGTGCGTTCTTC.

The chain combines TRBV7-8 with TRBJ1-4; 8 nucleotides agree with TRBD1. CDR1 and CDR2 from the germline V gene are SGHVS and FQNEAQ. V shed 1 base and J 6 bases; nucleotides not matched to a gene: 1. This CDR3 contains 14 residues. The CDR3 coding sequence is TGTGCCAGCAGCTTAGACAGGGGGGATGAAAAACTGTTTTTT. This gives the protein CASSLDRGDEKLFF. Full variable domain (missing parts from reference TRBV7-8 and TRBJ1-4): GAGVSQSPRYKVAKRGQDVALRCDPISGHVSLFWYQQALGQGPEFLTYFQNEAQLDKSGLPSDRFFAERPEGSVSTLKIQRTQQEDSAVYLCASSLDRGDEKLFFGSGTQLSVL.